This passage covers 7 T cell receptor beta chains from one sample sequenced in a study of blood T cell repertoires in COVID-19. This table comes from immunoSEQ multiplex PCR, and its TCRdb copy is limited to in-frame clones, with some not included. This table has 250,000 or so clones, about 83% appearing once. Sample: peripheral blood. These receptors came from a human donor in a cohort sampled during active COVID-19.

This clone was detected once. This chain joins TRBV6-6 and TRBJ2-7; the D gene is possibly TRBD1 (6 bases). The CDR3 is made up of 11 amino acids. The V and J ends lost 8 bases and 1 base respectively, with 6 bases between them. Germline-derived CDR1 and CDR2 are MNHNY and SVGAGI (reference sequence). CDR3: CASQGSYEQYF. CDR3 DNA: TGTGCCAGCCAGGGGTCCTACGAGCAGTACTTC.

The gene calls are TRBV27 and TRBJ2-7, with D possibly matching TRBD2 (6 bases). Germline V gene data show CDR1 as MNHEY and CDR2 as SMNVEV (reference sequence). CDR3 length: 17 amino acids. V was cut by 2 bases and J by 4 bases, with 21 bases left in between. As DNA, the CDR3 is TGTGCCAGCAGTTTAGAGGTACCGCGCGTCGGGGGTTACGAGCAGTACTTC. Translating gives CASSLEVPRVGGYEQYF.

This chain joins TRBV18 and TRBJ2-5; 7 nucleotides line up with TRBD1. V dropped 6 bases and J dropped 1; count of bases not matched to a gene: 5. This CDR3 has 14 residues. Germline CDR1 is KGHSH and CDR2 is LQKENI. This chain's CDR3 is CASSIGTVQETQYF. DNA for the CDR3: TGTGCCAGCTCGATAGGGACAGTCCAAGAGACCCAGTACTTC.

This clone was counted many times. The chain is built from TRBV7-9 and TRBJ1-3; perhaps TRBD1 as D (6 bases). Trimming left V 5 bases short and J 7 bases short, with 15 bases between. The CDR3 extends over 14 amino acids. In germline, CDR1 is SEHNR, CDR2 FQNEAQ (reference sequence). This chain's CDR3 is CASSPFRGRNTIYF. The DNA of the CDR3 is TGTGCCAGCAGCCCGTTCAGGGGACGCAACACCATATATTTT.

The genes are TRBV19 and TRBJ1-2, with 10 positions matching TRBD1. V shed 8 bases, J shed 8 bases, and the junction held 11 bases outside the gene matches. Germline loops: CDR1 LNHDA, CDR2 SQIVND (reference sequence). The CDR3 spans 14 residues. The CDR3 DNA follows: TGTGCCAGTCAAGGACAGGGGGTATTGGACGGCTACACCTTC. It encodes CASQGQGVLDGYTF.

The chain carries TRBV5-4 and TRBJ1-3; TRBD1 aligns across 7 bases. V shed 1 base, J shed 3 bases, and the junction held 4 bases outside the gene matches. Germline CDR1 SGHNT, CDR2 YYREEE (reference sequence). CDR3 length equals 15 residues. CDR3 loop: CASSLLTGSGNTIYF. The CDR3 DNA reads as TGTGCCAGCAGCTTGTTGACAGGGAGTGGAAACACCATATATTTT.

The chain is built from TRBV11-2 and TRBJ1-1; 11 positions agree with TRBD1. Germline V gene data show CDR1 as SGHAT and CDR2 as FQNNGV. Germline trimming cut 4 bases from V and 10 bases from J; bases unmatched to any gene: 5. This CDR3 is 13 amino acids long. The CDR3 DNA reads TGTGCCAGCAGCTCGGACAGGGGGCACGGAGCTTTCTTT. This sequence encodes CASSSDRGHGAFF.